This T cell receptor (beta chain) was found in a study of blood T cells in healthy people across ages. With V trimmed by 5 bases and J by 4 bases, 6 bases remained unmatched. The CDR3 spans 15 residues. Germline V lookup: CDR1 SEHNR, CDR2 FQNEAQ (reference sequence). A sample-barcoded 5' primer and a J-beta primer mix were used in a second PCR of roughly 6 to 11 cycles. TCRdb itself ran the 5' RACE reads through MiXCR, one entry per CDR3 protein. The sample comprises 600,000 to 1,000,000 distinct CDR3 sequences, 20% to 25% of which are singletons, and under 4.5% rests with the top ten. These data are also associated with another study on T cells of mothers and their children. Per that study: The extracted RNA was employed in its entirety for cDNA synthesis, at roughly 1.5 ug per 15 ul. Related pairs of mothers and children showed slightly higher, non-significant overlap versus unrelated pairs.

The receptor comes from a boy aged 10-17 years in good health. The V gene is TRBV7-9, the J gene TRBJ2-3, with 10 bases that match TRBD2. The specimen sequenced was blood. The CDR3 sequence: CASSAPGLASDTQYF. CDR3 nucleotides: TGTGCCAGCAGCGCTCCGGGACTAGCGTCAGATACGCAGTATTTT.